This TCR beta chain was profiled in a study of T-cell reconstitution after alpha-beta-depleted transplantation in children. Findings of the study overall: Approximately two months post-transplant, alpha-beta T cells reportedly originated from several hundred expanded graft clones.

This clonotype has a count of ten or more. Antigen unknown. With 5 bases removed from V and 1 base from J, the gap between germline ends came to 9 bases. The CDR3 loop spans 14 amino acids. Germline CDR1 and CDR2: SGHVS and FNYEAQ. Unique molecular identifiers were used to barcode this TCRbeta library. TCRdb re-derived calls from the PCR reads in MiXCR, one entry per CDR3 protein. The top ten clones hold around 2% of a sample with hundreds of thousands of distinct CDR3 sequences, 10% to 15% of them seen once. The chain uses TRBV7-6 and TRBJ1-3, with no clear D. Sequenced here: PBMCs, mostly from graft donor cells, sampled 360 days after TCRalphabeta/CD19-depleted stem cell transplant. This receptor was identified in a male patient between 10 and 17 years old who had a stem cell transplant for acute myeloid leukemia, so the T cells may come from the graft donor. The CDR3 is CASSRLSSGNTIYF. The CDR3 nucleotides read TGTGCCAGCAGCCGCCTTTCATCTGGAAACACCATATATTTT.